Listed below are T cell receptor beta chains from one sample, sequenced in a study of T cells after yellow fever vaccination. TCRdb used MiXCR to reprocess the 5' RACE reads, holding one entry per CDR3 protein. The data show a few hundred thousand distinct CDR3 sequences, with 15% to 20% seen just once and roughly an eighth held by the top ten. The material was PBMCs, obtained 15 days after the yellow fever booster vaccination. These receptors all stem from a man aged 30 to 45 who received the YFV17D yellow fever vaccine. The CDR3 runs from the conserved cysteine through the conserved F or W. D genes are given only for firm matches. Size values are once, few and many counts, or a class for expanded clones, and some rows have none.

CDR3nt: TGTGCCAGCAGGACCTGGGGGGAGAACCTCTACGAGCAGTACTTC
CDR3aa: CASRTWGENLYEQYF
d_gene: NA
abundance: few
v_gene: TRBV25-1
j_gene: TRBJ2-7

CDR3nt: TGCAGCGGAAAGGGACAAAGAAGATCCTACAATGAGCAGTTCTTC
CDR3aa: CSGKGQRRSYNEQFF
d_gene: NA
abundance: NA
v_gene: TRBV29-1
j_gene: TRBJ2-1

CDR3nt: TGCAGTGCTAGAGGGACGGCGGGCTACACCTTC
CDR3aa: CSARGTAGYTF
d_gene: NA
abundance: few
v_gene: TRBV20-1
j_gene: TRBJ1-2

CDR3nt: TGTGCCAGCAGACCATTATTCCAGGGCCCAGGGGGCGTTGACTACGAGCAGTACTTC
CDR3aa: CASRPLFQGPGGVDYEQYF
d_gene: TRBD1
abundance: few
v_gene: TRBV6-1
j_gene: TRBJ2-7

CDR3nt: TGCGCCAGCAGCCCAAGACTCCCACGGGGGGACAATGAGCAGTTCTTC
CDR3aa: CASSPRLPRGDNEQFF
d_gene: TRBD2
abundance: NA
v_gene: TRBV5-1
j_gene: TRBJ2-1

CDR3nt: TGTGCCAGCAGCCCGGGCTACAGTACAGGGAATGAGCAGTTCTTC
CDR3aa: CASSPGYSTGNEQFF
d_gene: NA
abundance: few
v_gene: TRBV7-2
j_gene: TRBJ2-1

CDR3nt: TGTGCCAGCAGTAAAGCGGCTCTCGTCGACGAGCAGTACTTC
CDR3aa: CASSKAALVDEQYF
d_gene: NA
abundance: NA
v_gene: TRBV12-3/TRBV12-4
j_gene: TRBJ2-7

CDR3nt: TGCAGTGCACCTAGTCAACCGAACACCGGGGAGCTGTTTTTT
CDR3aa: CSAPSQPNTGELFF
d_gene: NA
abundance: NA
v_gene: TRBV20-1
j_gene: TRBJ2-2

CDR3nt: TGTGCCAGCTCACCACGGTCTACCCAAGAGACCCAGTACTTC
CDR3aa: CASSPRSTQETQYF
d_gene: NA
abundance: NA
v_gene: TRBV18
j_gene: TRBJ2-5

CDR3nt: TGTGCCAGCAGTTTGGACGGGTACTACGAGCAGTACTTC
CDR3aa: CASSLDGYYEQYF
d_gene: NA
abundance: few
v_gene: TRBV12-3/TRBV12-4
j_gene: TRBJ2-7

CDR3nt: TGTGCCAGCACCCGGGGACAGGGCTTTAACTATGGCTACACCTTC
CDR3aa: CASTRGQGFNYGYTF
d_gene: TRBD1
abundance: few
v_gene: TRBV7-2
j_gene: TRBJ1-2

CDR3nt: TGTGCCAGCAACCCAGGGAGGCTACCTCAGTTCTTC
CDR3aa: CASNPGRLPQFF
d_gene: NA
abundance: few
v_gene: TRBV6-2/TRBV6-3
j_gene: TRBJ2-1